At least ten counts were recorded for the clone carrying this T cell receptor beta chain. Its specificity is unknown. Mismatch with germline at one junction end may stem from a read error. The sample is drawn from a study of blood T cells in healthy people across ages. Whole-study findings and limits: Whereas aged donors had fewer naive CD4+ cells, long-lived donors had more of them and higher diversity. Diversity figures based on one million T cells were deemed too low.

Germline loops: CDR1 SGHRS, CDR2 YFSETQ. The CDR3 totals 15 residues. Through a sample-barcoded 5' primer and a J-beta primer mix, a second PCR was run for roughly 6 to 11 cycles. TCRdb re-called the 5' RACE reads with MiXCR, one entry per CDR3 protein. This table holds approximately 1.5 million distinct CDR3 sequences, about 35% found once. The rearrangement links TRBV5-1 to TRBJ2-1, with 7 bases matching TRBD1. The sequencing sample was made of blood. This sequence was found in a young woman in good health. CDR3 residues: CASSSTGSSYNEQFF. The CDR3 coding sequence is TGTGCCAGCAGCTCGACAGGGAGCTCCTACAATGAGCAGTTCTTC. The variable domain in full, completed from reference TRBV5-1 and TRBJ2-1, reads KAGVTQTPRYLIKTRGQQVTLSCSPISGHRSVSWYQQTPGQGLQFLFEYFSETQRNKGNFPGRFSGRQFSNSRSEMNVSTLELGDSALYLCASSSTGSSYNEQFFGPGTRLTVL.